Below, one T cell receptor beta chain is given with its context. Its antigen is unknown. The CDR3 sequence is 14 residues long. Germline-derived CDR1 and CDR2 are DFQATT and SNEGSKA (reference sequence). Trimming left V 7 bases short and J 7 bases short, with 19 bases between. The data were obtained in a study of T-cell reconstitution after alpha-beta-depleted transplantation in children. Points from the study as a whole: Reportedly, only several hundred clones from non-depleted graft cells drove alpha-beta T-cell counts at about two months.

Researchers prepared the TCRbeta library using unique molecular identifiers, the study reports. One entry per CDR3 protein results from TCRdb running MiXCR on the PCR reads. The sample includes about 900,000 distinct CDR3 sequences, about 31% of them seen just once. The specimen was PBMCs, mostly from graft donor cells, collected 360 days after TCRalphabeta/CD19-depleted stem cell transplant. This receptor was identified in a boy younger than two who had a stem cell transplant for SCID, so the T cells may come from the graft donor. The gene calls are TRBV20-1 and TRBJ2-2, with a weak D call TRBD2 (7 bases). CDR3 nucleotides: TGCAGTGGCTCAGTGGGGGGGCCCCTCGGGGAGCTGTTTTTT. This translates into CSGSVGGPLGELFF.